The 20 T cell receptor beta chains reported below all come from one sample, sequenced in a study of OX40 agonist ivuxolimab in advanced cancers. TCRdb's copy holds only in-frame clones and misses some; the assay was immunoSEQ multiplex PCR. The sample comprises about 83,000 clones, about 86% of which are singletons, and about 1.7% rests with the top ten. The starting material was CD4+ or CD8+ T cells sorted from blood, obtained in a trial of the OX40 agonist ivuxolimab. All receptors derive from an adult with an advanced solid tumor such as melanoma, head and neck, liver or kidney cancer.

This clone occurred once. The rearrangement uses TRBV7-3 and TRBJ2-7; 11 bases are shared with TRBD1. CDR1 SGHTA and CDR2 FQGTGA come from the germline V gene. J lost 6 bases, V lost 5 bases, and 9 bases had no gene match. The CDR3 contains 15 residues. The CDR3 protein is CASSAHGQGAIEQYF. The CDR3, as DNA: TGTGCCAGCAGCGCGCACGGACAGGGGGCGATCGAGCAGTACTTC.

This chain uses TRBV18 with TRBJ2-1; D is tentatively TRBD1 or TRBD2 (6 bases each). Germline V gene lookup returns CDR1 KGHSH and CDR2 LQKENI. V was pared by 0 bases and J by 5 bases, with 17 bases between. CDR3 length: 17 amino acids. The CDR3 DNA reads TGTGCCAGCTCACCACCGGGGCTGGGGGGCAGAAACAATGAGCAGTTCTTC. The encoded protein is CASSPPGLGGRNNEQFF. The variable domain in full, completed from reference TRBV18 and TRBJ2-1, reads NAGVMQNPRHLVRRRGQEARLRCSPMKGHSHVYWYRQLPEEGLKFMVYLQKENIIDESGMPKERFSAEFPKEGPSILRIQQVVRGDSAAYFCASSPPGLGGRNNEQFFGPGTRLTVL.

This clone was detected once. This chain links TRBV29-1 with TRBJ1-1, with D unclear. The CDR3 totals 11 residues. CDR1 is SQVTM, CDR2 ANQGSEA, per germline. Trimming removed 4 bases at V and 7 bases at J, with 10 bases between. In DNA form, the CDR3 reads TGCAGCGTTGGGGAGGAGATTGAAGCTTTCTTT. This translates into CSVGEEIEAFF. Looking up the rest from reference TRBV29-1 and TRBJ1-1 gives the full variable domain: SAVISQKPSRDICQRGTSLTIQCQVDSQVTMMFWYRQQPGQSLTLIATANQGSEATYESGFVIDKFPISRPNLTFSTLTVSNMSPEDSSIYLCSVGEEIEAFFGQGTRLTVV.

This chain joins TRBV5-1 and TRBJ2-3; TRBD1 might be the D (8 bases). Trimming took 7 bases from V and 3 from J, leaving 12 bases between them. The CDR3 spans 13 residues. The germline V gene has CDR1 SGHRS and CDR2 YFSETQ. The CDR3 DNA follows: TGCGCCAGCCACAGGGGGGGGACAGATACGCAGTATTTT. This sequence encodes CASHRGGTDTQYF.

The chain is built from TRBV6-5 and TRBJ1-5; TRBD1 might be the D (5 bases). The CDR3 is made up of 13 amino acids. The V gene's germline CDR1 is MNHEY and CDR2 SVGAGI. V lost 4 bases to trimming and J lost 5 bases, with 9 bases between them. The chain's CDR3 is CASSFQGYQPQHF. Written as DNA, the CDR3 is TGTGCCAGCAGTTTCCAGGGTTATCAGCCCCAGCATTTT.

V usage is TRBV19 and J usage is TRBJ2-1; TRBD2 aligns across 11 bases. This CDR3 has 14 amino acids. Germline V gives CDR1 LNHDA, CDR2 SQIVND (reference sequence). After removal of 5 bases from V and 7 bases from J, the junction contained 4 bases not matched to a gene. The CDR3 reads CASSASGGPNEQFF. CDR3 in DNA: TGTGCCAGTAGTGCTAGCGGGGGGCCGAATGAGCAGTTCTTC.

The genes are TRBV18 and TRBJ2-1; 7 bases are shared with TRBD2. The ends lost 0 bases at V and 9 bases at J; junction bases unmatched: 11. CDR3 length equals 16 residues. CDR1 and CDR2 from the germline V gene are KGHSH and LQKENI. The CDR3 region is CASSPPWGGFGSEQFF. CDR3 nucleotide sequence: TGTGCCAGCTCACCACCCTGGGGGGGATTCGGTAGTGAGCAGTTCTTC. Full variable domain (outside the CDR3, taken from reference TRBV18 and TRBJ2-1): NAGVMQNPRHLVRRRGQEARLRCSPMKGHSHVYWYRQLPEEGLKFMVYLQKENIIDESGMPKERFSAEFPKEGPSILRIQQVVRGDSAAYFCASSPPWGGFGSEQFFGPGTRLTVL.

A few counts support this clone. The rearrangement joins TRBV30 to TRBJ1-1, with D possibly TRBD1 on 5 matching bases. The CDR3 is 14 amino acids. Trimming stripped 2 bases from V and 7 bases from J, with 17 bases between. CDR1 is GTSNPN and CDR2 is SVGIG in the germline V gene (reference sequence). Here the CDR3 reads CAWSPSIWTNEAFF. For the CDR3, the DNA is TGTGCCTGGAGTCCTTCCATATGGACAAATGAAGCTTTCTTT.

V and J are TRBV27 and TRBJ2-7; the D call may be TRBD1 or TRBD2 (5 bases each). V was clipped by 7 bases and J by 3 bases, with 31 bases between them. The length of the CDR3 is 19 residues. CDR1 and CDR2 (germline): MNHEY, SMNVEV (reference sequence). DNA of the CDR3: TGTGCCAGCATCCGTCCGTTCGAGCCAGGGAGAAAAGTAAACTACGAGCAGTACTTC. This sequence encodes CASIRPFEPGRKVNYEQYF.

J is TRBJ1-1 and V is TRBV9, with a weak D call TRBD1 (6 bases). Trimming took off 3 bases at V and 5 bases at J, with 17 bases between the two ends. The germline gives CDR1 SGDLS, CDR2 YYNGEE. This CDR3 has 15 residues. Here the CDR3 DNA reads TGTGCCAGCAGCGGACGACAGGTTAGGGGGACTGAAGCTTTCTTT. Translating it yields CASSGRQVRGTEAFF.

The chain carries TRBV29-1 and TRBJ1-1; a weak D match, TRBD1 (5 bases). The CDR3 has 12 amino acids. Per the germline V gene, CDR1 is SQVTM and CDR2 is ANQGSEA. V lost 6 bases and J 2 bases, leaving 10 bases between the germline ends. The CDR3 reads CSVGQPNTEAFF. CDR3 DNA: TGCAGCGTCGGACAACCTAACACTGAAGCTTTCTTT.

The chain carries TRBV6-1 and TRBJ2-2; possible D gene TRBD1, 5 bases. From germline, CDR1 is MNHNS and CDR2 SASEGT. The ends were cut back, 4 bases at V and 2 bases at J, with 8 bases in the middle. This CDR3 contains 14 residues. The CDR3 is CASSGGRNTGELFF. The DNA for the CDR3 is TGTGCCAGCAGTGGGGGCAGAAACACCGGGGAGCTGTTTTTT.

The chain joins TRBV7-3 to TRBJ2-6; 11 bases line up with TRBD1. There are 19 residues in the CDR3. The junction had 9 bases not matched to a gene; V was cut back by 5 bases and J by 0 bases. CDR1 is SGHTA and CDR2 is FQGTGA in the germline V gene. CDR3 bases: TGTGCCAGCAGCATCGGACAGGGGGCGGTGTCCTCTGGGGCCAACGTCCTGACTTTC. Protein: CASSIGQGAVSSGANVLTF.

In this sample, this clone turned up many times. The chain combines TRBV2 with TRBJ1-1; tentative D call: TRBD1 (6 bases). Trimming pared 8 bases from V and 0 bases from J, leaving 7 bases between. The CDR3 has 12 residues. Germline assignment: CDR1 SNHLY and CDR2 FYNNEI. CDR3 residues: CASHRVNTEAFF. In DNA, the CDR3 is TGTGCCAGCCACAGGGTGAACACTGAAGCTTTCTTT.

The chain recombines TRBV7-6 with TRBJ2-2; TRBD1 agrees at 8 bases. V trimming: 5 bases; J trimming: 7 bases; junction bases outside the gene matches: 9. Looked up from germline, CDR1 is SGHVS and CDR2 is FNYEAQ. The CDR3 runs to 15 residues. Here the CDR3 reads CASSPRTGQVGELFF. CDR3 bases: TGTGCCAGCAGCCCTAGGACAGGGCAGGTCGGGGAGCTGTTTTTT.

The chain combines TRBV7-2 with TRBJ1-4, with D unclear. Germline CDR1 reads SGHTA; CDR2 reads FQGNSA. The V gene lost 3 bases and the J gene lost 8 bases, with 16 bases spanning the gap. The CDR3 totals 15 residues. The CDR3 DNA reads TGTGCCAGCAGCTTCAGTGCCGGGCCAAGGGAAAAACTGTTTTTT. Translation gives CASSFSAGPREKLFF. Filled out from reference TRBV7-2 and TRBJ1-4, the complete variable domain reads GAGVSQSPSNKVTEKGKDVELRCDPISGHTALYWYRQSLGQGLEFLIYFQGNSAPDKSGLPSDRFSAERTGGSVSTLTIQRTQQEDSAVYLCASSFSAGPREKLFFGSGTQLSVL.

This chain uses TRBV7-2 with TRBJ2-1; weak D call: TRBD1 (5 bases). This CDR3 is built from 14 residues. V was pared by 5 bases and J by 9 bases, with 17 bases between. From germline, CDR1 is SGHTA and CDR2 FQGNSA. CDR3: CASSNLGQGGEQFF. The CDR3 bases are TGTGCCAGCAGCAACCTCGGCCAGGGCGGTGAGCAGTTCTTC.

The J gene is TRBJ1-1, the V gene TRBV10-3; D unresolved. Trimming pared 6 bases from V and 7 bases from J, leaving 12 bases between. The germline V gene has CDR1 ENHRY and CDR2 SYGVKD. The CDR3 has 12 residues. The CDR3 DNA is TGTGCCATCAGCCGTCAGAGACATGAAGCTTTCTTT. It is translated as CAISRQRHEAFF.

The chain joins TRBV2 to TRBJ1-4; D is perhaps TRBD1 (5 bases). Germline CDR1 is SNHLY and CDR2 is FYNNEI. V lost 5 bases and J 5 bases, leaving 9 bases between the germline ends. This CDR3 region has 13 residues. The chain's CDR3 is CASSWQGNEKLFF. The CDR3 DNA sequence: TGTGCCAGCAGTTGGCAGGGAAATGAAAAACTGTTTTTT. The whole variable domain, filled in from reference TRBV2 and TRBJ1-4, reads EPEVTQTPSHQVTQMGQEVILRCVPISNHLYFYWYRQILGQKVEFLVSFYNNEISEKSEIFDDQFSVERPDGSNFTLKIRSTKLEDSAMYFCASSWQGNEKLFFGSGTQLSVL.

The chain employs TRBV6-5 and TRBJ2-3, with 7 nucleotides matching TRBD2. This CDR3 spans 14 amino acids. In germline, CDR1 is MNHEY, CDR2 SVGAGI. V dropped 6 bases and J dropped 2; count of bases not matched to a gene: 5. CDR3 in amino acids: CASSGAGPTDTQYF. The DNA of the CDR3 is TGTGCCAGCAGCGGAGCGGGGCCCACAGATACGCAGTATTTT.